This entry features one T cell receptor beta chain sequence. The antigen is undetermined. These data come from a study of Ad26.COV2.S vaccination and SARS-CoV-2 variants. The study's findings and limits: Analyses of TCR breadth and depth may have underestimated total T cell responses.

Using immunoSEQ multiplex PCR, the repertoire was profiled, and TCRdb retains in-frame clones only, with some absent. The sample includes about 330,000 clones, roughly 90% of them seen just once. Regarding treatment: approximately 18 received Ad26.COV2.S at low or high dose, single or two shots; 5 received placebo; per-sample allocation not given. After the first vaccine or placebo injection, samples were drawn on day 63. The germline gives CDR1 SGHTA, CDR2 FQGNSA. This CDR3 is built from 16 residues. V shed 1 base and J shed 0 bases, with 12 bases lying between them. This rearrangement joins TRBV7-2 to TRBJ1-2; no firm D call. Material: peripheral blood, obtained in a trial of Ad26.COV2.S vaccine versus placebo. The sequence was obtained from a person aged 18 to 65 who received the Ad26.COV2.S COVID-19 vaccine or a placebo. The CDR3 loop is CASSLVGPGANYGYTF. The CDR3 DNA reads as TGTGCCAGCAGCTTAGTAGGGCCAGGCGCTAACTATGGCTACACCTTC.